This is a list of T cell receptor beta chains from one sample in a study of shared clonotypes between healthy human individuals. The assay was immunoSEQ multiplex PCR, and TCRdb's table has in-frame clones only and misses some. The sample lists around 980,000 clones, about four fifths occurring once. The specimen was memory CD4+ T cells from PBMCs. Receptor source: a man aged 18 to 30 in good health. Some clones in this sample may be carry-over from other donors' samples. Both conserved end residues are part of each CDR3. Each record gives: V gene, D gene, clone size, J gene, CDR3 length, CDR3 protein, CDR3 DNA. The D gene is left open where the match is weak. The size of a clone is reported for some rows only, either as once, few or many, or as a class for expanded clones.

TRBV6-5	TRBD1	-	TRBJ1-2	13	CATTFGTGGGYTF	TGTGCCACTACATTCGGGACAGGAGGTGGCTACACCTTC
TRBV5-1	-	-	TRBJ2-3	13	CASWGSGTDTQYF	TGCGCCAGCTGGGGATCTGGCACAGATACGCAGTATTTT
TRBV19	-	-	TRBJ1-1	13	CASSGRANAEAFF	TGTGCCAGTAGTGGTCGGGCCAACGCTGAAGCTTTCTTT
TRBV7-9	-	-	TRBJ1-2	13	CASSLEGVQGYTF	TGTGCCAGCAGCTTAGAGGGGGTACAGGGCTACACCTTC
TRBV2	-	-	TRBJ2-7	13	CAQGGGSSYEQYF	TGTGCCCAGGGGGGAGGGAGCTCCTACGAGCAGTACTTC
TRBV5-1	TRBD1	-	TRBJ1-4	16	CASSLAWTGANEKLFF	TGCGCCAGCAGCTTGGCCTGGACAGGGGCTAATGAAAAACTGTTTTTT
TRBV5-1	-	few	TRBJ2-7	14	CASSVDWKNYEQYF	TGCGCCAGCAGCGTGGACTGGAAGAACTACGAGCAGTACTTC
TRBV6-1	-	-	TRBJ2-7	12	CASSLEQYEQYF	TGTGCCAGCAGTCTAGAGCAATACGAGCAGTACTTC
TRBV5-1	TRBD2	-	TRBJ2-3	14	CASSSTSDTDTQYF	TGCGCCAGCAGCTCAACTAGCGACACAGATACGCAGTATTTT
TRBV6-1	-	-	TRBJ2-7	14	CATRRGGDLDEQYF	TGTGCCACGAGGCGAGGGGGAGACTTGGACGAGCAGTACTTC
TRBV5-1	-	-	TRBJ2-3	15	CASSERLPSTDTQYF	TGCGCCAGCAGCGAGAGACTTCCTAGCACAGATACGCAGTATTTT
TRBV4-3	TRBD1	few	TRBJ1-4	17	CASSQGQGGRYNEKLFF	TGCGCCAGCAGCCAAGGACAGGGAGGGCGATATAATGAAAAACTGTTTTTT
TRBV29-1	-	-	TRBJ1-2	16	CSAEPTRGRGDYGYTF	TGCAGCGCTGAGCCCACAAGGGGCAGGGGTGACTATGGCTACACCTTC
TRBV28	-	-	TRBJ2-7	14	CASIKAAGKREQYF	TGTGCCAGCATCAAGGCGGCAGGGAAAAGGGAGCAGTACTTC
TRBV7-9	-	few	TRBJ2-2	13	CASSLSGTGELFF	TGTGCCAGCAGCCTCTCAGGGACCGGGGAGCTGTTTTTT
TRBV5-1	-	-	TRBJ2-2	16	CASSRPGATNTGELFF	TGCGCCAGCAGCCGTCCGGGGGCTACGAACACCGGGGAGCTGTTTTTT
TRBV9	-	-	TRBJ1-3	16	CASSALQGHPGNTIYF	TGTGCCAGCAGCGCCCTTCAGGGACATCCTGGAAACACCATATATTTT
TRBV28	-	-	TRBJ2-1	15	CASSFPFRGYNEQFF	TGTGCCAGCAGTTTCCCCTTCCGGGGCTACAATGAGCAGTTCTTC
TRBV19	TRBD2	-	TRBJ2-2	18	CASNGAPGLALNTGELFF	TGTGCCAGTAATGGGGCCCCAGGACTAGCTTTGAACACCGGGGAGCTGTTTTTT
TRBV2	-	-	TRBJ2-7	11	CASSEPKEQYF	TGTGCCAGCAGTGAACCAAAGGAGCAGTACTTC
TRBV5-4	TRBD1	-	TRBJ2-5	15	CASSVGTGGQETQYF	TGTGCCAGCAGCGTAGGGACAGGGGGTCAAGAGACCCAGTACTTC
TRBV29-1	TRBD2	-	TRBJ2-3	13	CSDGGSSGDTQYF	TGCAGCGATGGCGGGAGTAGTGGGGATACGCAGTATTTT
TRBV7-2	TRBD1	-	TRBJ2-7	15	CASSPRRQGAGEQYF	TGTGCCAGCAGCCCAAGGAGACAGGGGGCGGGCGAGCAGTACTTC
TRBV18	-	-	TRBJ1-1	13	CASSGGENTEAFF	TGTGCCAGCTCAGGGGGAGAGAACACTGAAGCTTTCTTT
TRBV27	-	-	TRBJ1-5	16	CASSSSGPQTSQPQHF	TGTGCCAGCAGTTCCTCGGGCCCTCAAACCAGTCAGCCCCAGCATTTT
TRBV19	TRBD2	-	TRBJ2-2	15	CASSSGLPGTGELFF	TGTGCCAGTAGTTCGGGACTACCTGGCACCGGGGAGCTGTTTTTT
TRBV6-7	-	-	TRBJ2-1	13	CASSYCSYNEQFF	TGTGCCAGCAGTTACTGCTCCTACAATGAGCAGTTCTTC
TRBV30	-	-	TRBJ2-1	14	CAWATGGGYNEQFF	TGTGCCTGGGCCACCGGAGGGGGGTACAATGAGCAGTTCTTC
TRBV7-3	TRBD1	-	TRBJ1-1	14	CASSPTGTDTEAFF	TGTGCCAGCAGCCCGACAGGGACCGACACTGAAGCTTTCTTT
TRBV19	-	-	TRBJ1-1	14	CASSHQGADTEAFF	TGTGCCAGTAGTCACCAGGGCGCGGACACTGAAGCTTTCTTT
TRBV19	TRBD1	-	TRBJ1-1	14	CASSADRELAEAFF	TGTGCCAGTAGTGCTGACAGGGAATTAGCTGAAGCTTTCTTT
TRBV6-4	-	-	TRBJ2-7	16	CASSGLLSDPSGEQYF	TGTGCCAGCAGTGGCCTTTTGTCGGATCCGTCGGGGGAGCAGTACTTC
TRBV18	-	-	TRBJ2-7	15	CASSPTSRMGYEQYF	TGTGCCAGCTCACCAACGTCGCGTATGGGGTACGAGCAGTACTTC
TRBV5-6	-	-	TRBJ2-4	14	CASSFRADGNIQYF	TGTGCCAGCAGCTTTAGGGCCGACGGGAACATTCAGTACTTC
TRBV5-1	TRBD1	-	TRBJ2-7	14	CASSLGQGASEQYF	TGCGCCAGCAGCCTGGGACAGGGGGCGAGCGAGCAGTACTTC
TRBV28	TRBD1	-	TRBJ1-1	14	CASSPTGMNTEAFF	TGTGCCAGCAGCCCGACAGGGATGAACACTGAAGCTTTCTTT
TRBV7-9	TRBD1	-	TRBJ2-7	14	CASRATGSAYEQYF	TGTGCCAGCAGGGCGACAGGGAGTGCCTACGAGCAGTACTTC
TRBV30	-	-	TRBJ1-3	13	CAWSVWGGNTIYF	TGTGCCTGGAGTGTTTGGGGGGGAAACACCATATATTTT
TRBV7-8	TRBD1	-	TRBJ1-2	15	CASSLDPGPGGGYTF	TGTGCCAGCAGCTTAGATCCGGGGCCAGGGGGAGGCTACACCTTC
TRBV5-1	TRBD1	-	TRBJ1-1	14	CASSGQGLNTEAFF	TGCGCCAGCAGCGGACAGGGGCTGAACACTGAAGCTTTCTTT
TRBV7-3	-	-	TRBJ2-5	14	CASSLGGTQETQYF	TGTGCCAGCAGCTTAGGGGGGACCCAAGAGACCCAGTACTTC
TRBV5-1	TRBD1	-	TRBJ1-5	14	CASSLGQGDQPQHF	TGCGCCAGCAGCTTGGGACAGGGAGATCAGCCCCAGCATTTT
TRBV15	TRBD2	-	TRBJ2-1	19	CATSRPGLAGGPGYNEQFF	TGTGCCACCAGCAGACCGGGACTAGCGGGAGGGCCGGGTTACAATGAGCAGTTCTTC
TRBV9	-	-	TRBJ2-1	14	CASSLTPDGLEQFF	TGTGCCAGCAGCCTTACCCCGGACGGCCTTGAGCAGTTCTTC
TRBV5-1	-	once	TRBJ2-5	14	CASSLGDHGETQYF	TGCGCCAGCAGCTTGGGGGACCATGGGGAGACCCAGTACTTC
TRBV30	-	-	TRBJ2-3	14	CAWSVGGYADTQYF	TGTGCCTGGAGTGTAGGCGGGTACGCAGATACGCAGTATTTT
TRBV14	-	-	TRBJ2-7	11	CASSQGGVQYF	TGTGCCAGCAGCCAAGGGGGAGTGCAGTACTTC
TRBV27	-	-	TRBJ2-2	16	CASSLTRFRSTGELFF	TGTGCCAGCAGTTTAACTCGGTTCAGAAGCACCGGGGAGCTGTTTTTT
TRBV11-2	TRBD1	once	TRBJ2-3	16	CASRRQGGISLDTQYF	TGTGCCAGCAGGCGACAGGGGGGAATCAGTTTGGATACGCAGTATTTT
TRBV18	-	-	TRBJ2-7	13	CASSPGREDEQYF	TGTGCCAGCTCACCGGGCAGGGAGGACGAGCAGTACTTC
TRBV4-2	TRBD2	-	TRBJ2-7	19	CASSQDGGTSGSRPYEQYF	TGTGCCAGCAGCCAAGATGGGGGGACTAGCGGGAGTCGACCCTACGAGCAGTACTTC
TRBV5-1	-	-	TRBJ1-1	13	CASSSGAGPEAFF	TGCGCCAGCAGCTCCGGGGCTGGGCCTGAAGCTTTCTTT
TRBV5-6	TRBD2	-	TRBJ2-3	16	CASSLGLAGTSPTQYF	TGTGCCAGCAGTTTGGGACTAGCGGGGACCAGTCCGACGCAGTATTTT
TRBV9	-	-	TRBJ1-1	13	CASSVAGYTEAFF	TGTGCCAGCAGCGTAGCAGGATACACTGAAGCTTTCTTT
TRBV5-1	-	-	TRBJ2-5	16	CASSLGAMLGTETQYF	TGCGCCAGCAGCTTGGGCGCGATGTTGGGAACGGAGACCCAGTACTTC
TRBV7-9	TRBD1	-	TRBJ1-2	13	CASTRDRDGGYTF	TGTGCCAGCACCAGGGACAGGGACGGGGGCTACACCTTC
TRBV19	-	few	TRBJ1-4	14	CASSISSTNEKLFF	TGTGCCAGTAGTATCAGCTCAACTAATGAAAAACTGTTTTTT